A single sample is the source of the 4 T cell receptor beta chains below, sequenced in a study of tumor-infiltrating lymphocytes in primary liver carcinoma. Scientists recovered RNA and DNA together from roughly 21-30 mg of unsorted bulk tissue. The authors made TCR beta cDNA from about 500 ng total RNA with a constant-region primer. Researchers made the TCR beta libraries by running three nested multiplex PCR rounds with slightly modified ARM-PCR. Forward primers for TRBV1-TRBV30 and a C-beta reverse primer served the first two PCR rounds, at 10 cycles each. MiXCR, applied by TCRdb to the multiplex PCR reads, yields one record per CDR3 protein. The data contain 95,000 to 100,000 distinct CDR3 sequences, 65% to 75% of them singletons. The sample consisted of liver tumor tissue from sampling region 2. Subset meaning: tumor region T2, inferior pole. The receptors originated from a woman in her fifties or sixties with primary liver carcinoma and hepatitis B virus infection.

The gene calls are TRBV11-2 and TRBJ2-3; D is possibly TRBD2 (5 bases). The CDR3 runs to 14 residues. With 10 bases removed from V and 3 bases from J, the gap between germline ends came to 17 bases. CDR1 and CDR2 from the germline V gene are SGHAT and FQNNGV. DNA of the CDR3: TGTGCCAACACCTTAGTTGGGAGTACAGATACGCAGTATTTT. Translation gives CANTLVGSTDTQYF.

A remark on this clonotype: No conserved phenylalanine or tryptophan ends this CDR3, so it is likely a read error. This rearrangement joins TRBV29-1 to TRBJ1-5; 7 nucleotides agree with TRBD1. Germline V gives CDR1 SQVTM, CDR2 ANQGSEA. V shed 5 bases, J shed 2 bases, and the junction held 6 bases outside the gene matches. This CDR3 is 14 amino acids long. In DNA form, the CDR3 reads TGCAGCGTTCAAACCGGGACAGGCAATCAGCCCCAGCATTAT. Protein: CSVQTGTGNQPQHY.

As for this clonotype: This may arise from a read error, as a much more abundant clone is one base away. The V and J genes are TRBV7-8 and TRBJ1-3; D is uncertain. V lost 7 bases, J lost 0 bases, and 10 bases lay in between. CDR1 is SGHVS and CDR2 is FQNEAQ in the germline V gene. The CDR3 runs 14 residues. CDR3 amino acids: CASNSPVSGNTIYF. The CDR3 bases are TGTGCCAGCAACTCTCCAGTCTCTGGAAACACCATATATTTT.

Concerning this clonotype: A read error is possible here, since a much larger clone lies one base away. The rearrangement links TRBV5-1 to TRBJ1-5, with no clear D. The CDR3 has 14 amino acids. CDR1 SGHRS and CDR2 YFSETQ come from the germline V gene. The CDR3 region has the DNA TGCGCCAGCAGCCTGGGTTTTAGCGATCAGCCCCAGCATTTT. This encodes CASSLGFSDQPQHF.